The 2 T cell receptor beta chains below all came from one sample that was sequenced in a study of cytomegalovirus exposure and HLA in healthy donors. The PCR employed 60 Vbeta primers together with 13 Jbeta primers. Generated by immunoSEQ multiplex PCR, the TCRdb table keeps only in-frame clones and is missing some. The data show under 130,000 clones, 74% seen once. Sequenced: PBMCs. The receptors were gathered from a middle-aged man in good health and CMV-seropositive.

CDR3 coding DNA: TGTGCCATCAGCCGAACTAGCGGGGGACCGAACACCGGGGAGCTGTTTTTT. Protein: CAISRTSGGPNTGELFF. The chain has TRBV10-3 and TRBJ2-2; 11 bases align to TRBD2. Unmatched junction bases numbered 6, after V lost 6 bases and J lost 0 bases. The CDR3 covers 17 residues. Germline-derived CDR1 and CDR2 are ENHRY and SYGVKD.

This chain joins TRBV6-6 and TRBJ1-1; 7 positions match TRBD1. V lost 5 bases to trimming and J lost 3 bases; unmatched junction nucleotides: 6. CDR1 MNHNY and CDR2 SVGAGI come from the germline V gene (reference sequence). The CDR3 has 14 amino acids. CDR3 protein: CASSNQGDHTEAFF. The CDR3 DNA is TGTGCCAGCAGTAACCAGGGGGATCACACTGAAGCTTTCTTT.